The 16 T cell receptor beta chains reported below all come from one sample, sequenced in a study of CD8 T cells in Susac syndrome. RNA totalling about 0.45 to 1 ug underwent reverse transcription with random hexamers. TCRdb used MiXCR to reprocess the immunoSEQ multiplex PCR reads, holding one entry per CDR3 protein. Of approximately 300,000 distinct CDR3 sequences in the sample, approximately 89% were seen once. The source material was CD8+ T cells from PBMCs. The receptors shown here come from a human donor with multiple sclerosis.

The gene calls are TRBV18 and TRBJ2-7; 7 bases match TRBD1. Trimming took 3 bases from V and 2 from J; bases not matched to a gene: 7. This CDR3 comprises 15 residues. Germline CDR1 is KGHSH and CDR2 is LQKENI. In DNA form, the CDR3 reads TGTGCCAGCTCACCCCCGACAGGGACCACCTACGAGCAGTACTTC. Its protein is CASSPPTGTTYEQYF.

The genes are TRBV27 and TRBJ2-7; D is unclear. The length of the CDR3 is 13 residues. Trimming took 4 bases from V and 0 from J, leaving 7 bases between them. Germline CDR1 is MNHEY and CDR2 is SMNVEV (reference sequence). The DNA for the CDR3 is TGTGCCAGCAGTTCCAGGAGCTCCTACGAGCAGTACTTC. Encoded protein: CASSSRSSYEQYF.

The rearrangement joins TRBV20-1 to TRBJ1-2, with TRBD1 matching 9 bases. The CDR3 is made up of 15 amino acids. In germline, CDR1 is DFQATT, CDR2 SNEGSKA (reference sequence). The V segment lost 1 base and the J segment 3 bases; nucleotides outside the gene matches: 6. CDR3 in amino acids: CSARVGQGWDYGYTF. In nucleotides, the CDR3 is TGCAGTGCTAGAGTGGGACAGGGATGGGACTATGGCTACACCTTC.

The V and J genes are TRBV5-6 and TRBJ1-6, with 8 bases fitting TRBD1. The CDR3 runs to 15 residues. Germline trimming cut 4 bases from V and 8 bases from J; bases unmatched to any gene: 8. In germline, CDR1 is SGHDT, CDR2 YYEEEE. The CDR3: CASSKKDRVHSPLHF. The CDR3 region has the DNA TGTGCCAGCAGCAAGAAGGACAGGGTTCATTCACCCCTCCACTTT.

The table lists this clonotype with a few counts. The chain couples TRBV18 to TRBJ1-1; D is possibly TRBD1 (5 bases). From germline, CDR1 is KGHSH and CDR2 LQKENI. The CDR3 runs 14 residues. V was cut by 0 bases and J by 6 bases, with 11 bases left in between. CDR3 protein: CASSPPGRGPEAFF. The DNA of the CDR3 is TGTGCCAGCTCACCACCGGGACGGGGTCCTGAAGCTTTCTTT.

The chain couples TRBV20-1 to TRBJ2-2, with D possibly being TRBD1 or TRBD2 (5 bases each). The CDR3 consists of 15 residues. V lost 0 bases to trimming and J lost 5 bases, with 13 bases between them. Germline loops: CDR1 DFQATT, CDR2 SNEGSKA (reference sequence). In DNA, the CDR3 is TGCAGTGCTAGAGACTATAGGGACGGGACCGGGGAGCTGTTTTTT. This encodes CSARDYRDGTGELFF.

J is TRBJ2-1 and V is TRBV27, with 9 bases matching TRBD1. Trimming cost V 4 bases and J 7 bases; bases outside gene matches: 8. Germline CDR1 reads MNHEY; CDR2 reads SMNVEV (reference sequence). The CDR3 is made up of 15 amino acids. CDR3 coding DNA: TGTGCCAGCAGTTACCGGACAGGGGATGAGAATGAGCAGTTCTTC. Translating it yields CASSYRTGDENEQFF.

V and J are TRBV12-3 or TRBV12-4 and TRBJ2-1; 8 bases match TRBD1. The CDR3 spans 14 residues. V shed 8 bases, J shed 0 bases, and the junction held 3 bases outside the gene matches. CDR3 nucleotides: TGTGCCAGCGACACAGGGGGCTCCTACAATGAGCAGTTCTTC. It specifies CASDTGGSYNEQFF.

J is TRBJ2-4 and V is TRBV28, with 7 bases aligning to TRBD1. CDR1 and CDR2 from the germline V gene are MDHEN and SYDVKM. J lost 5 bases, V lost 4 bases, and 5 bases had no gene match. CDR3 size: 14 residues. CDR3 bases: TGTGCCAGCAGTTCGGGACAGAGAGAAAACATTCAGTACTTC. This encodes CASSSGQRENIQYF.

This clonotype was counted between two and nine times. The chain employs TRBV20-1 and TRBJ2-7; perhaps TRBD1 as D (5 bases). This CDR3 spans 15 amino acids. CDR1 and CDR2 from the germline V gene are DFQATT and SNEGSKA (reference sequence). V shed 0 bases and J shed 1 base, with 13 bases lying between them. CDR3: CSARDHLGLSYEQYF. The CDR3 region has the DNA TGCAGTGCTAGAGATCACCTGGGGCTATCCTACGAGCAGTACTTC.

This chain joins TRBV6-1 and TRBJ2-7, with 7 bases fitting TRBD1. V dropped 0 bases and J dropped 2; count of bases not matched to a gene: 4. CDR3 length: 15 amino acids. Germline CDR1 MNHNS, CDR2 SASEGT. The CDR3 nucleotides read TGTGCCAGCAGTGAAGCCGGACAGGAGCCCTACGAGCAGTACTTC. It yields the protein CASSEAGQEPYEQYF.

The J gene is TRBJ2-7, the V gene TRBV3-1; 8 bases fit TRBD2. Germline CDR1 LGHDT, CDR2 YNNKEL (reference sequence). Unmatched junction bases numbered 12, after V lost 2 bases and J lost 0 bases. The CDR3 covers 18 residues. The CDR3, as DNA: TGTGCCAGCAGCCAAAGGGGCGGCACTAGCGGTATCTCCTACGAGCAGTACTTC. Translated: CASSQRGGTSGISYEQYF.

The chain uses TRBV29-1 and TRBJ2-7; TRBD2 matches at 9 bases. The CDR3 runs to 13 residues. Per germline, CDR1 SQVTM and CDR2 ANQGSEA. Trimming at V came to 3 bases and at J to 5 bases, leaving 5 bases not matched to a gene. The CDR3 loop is CSVERGGENEQYF. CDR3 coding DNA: TGCAGCGTTGAGCGGGGGGGTGAGAACGAGCAGTACTTC.

DNA of the CDR3: TGTGCCACCAGTGATTGGGCGAGTCCGCGGCCCCAGCATTTT. It codes for CATSDWASPRPQHF. V is TRBV24-1 and J is TRBJ1-5; no clear D gene. There are 14 residues in the CDR3. The V end was cut by 2 bases, the J end by 9 bases, with 13 bases between. Germline CDR1 is KGHDR and CDR2 is SFDVKD.

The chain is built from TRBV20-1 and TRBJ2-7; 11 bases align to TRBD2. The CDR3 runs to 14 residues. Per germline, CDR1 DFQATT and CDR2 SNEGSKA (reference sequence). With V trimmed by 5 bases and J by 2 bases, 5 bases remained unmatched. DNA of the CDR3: TGCAGTGCTTTCGGGACTAGCGGAACCTACGAGCAGTACTTC. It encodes CSAFGTSGTYEQYF.

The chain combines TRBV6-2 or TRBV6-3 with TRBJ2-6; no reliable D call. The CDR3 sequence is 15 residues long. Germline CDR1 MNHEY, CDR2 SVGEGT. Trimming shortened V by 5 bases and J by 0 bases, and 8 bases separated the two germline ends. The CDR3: CASSETHSGANVLTF. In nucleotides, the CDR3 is TGTGCCAGCAGTGAGACTCACTCTGGGGCCAACGTCCTGACTTTC.